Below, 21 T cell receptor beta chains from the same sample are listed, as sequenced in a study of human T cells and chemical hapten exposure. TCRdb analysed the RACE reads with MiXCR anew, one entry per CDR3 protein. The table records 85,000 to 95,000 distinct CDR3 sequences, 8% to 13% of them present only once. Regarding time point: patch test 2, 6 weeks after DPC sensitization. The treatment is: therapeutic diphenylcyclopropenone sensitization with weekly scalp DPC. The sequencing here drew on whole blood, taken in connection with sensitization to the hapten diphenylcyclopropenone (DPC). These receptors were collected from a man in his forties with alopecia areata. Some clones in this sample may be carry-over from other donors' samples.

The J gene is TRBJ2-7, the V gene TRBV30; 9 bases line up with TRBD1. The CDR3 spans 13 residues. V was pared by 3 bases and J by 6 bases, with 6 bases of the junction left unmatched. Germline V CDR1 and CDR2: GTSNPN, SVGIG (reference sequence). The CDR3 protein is CAWRSGQGGEQYV. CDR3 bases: TGTGCCTGGAGGTCGGGACAGGGCGGCGAGCAGTACGTC.

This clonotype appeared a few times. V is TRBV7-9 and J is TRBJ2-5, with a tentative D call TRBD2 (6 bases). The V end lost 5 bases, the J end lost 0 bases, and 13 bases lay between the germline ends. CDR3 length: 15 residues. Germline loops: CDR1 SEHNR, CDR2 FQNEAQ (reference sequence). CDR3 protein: CASSETSTYQETQYF. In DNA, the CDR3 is TGTGCCAGCAGCGAAACTAGCACGTACCAAGAGACCCAGTACTTC.

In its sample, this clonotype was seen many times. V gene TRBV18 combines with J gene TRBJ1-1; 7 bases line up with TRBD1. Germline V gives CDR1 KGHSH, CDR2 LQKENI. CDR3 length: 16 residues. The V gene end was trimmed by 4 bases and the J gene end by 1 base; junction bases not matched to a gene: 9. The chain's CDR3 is CASSLRQGFSNTEAFF. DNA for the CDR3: TGTGCCAGCTCACTTCGACAGGGCTTCTCGAACACTGAAGCTTTCTTT.

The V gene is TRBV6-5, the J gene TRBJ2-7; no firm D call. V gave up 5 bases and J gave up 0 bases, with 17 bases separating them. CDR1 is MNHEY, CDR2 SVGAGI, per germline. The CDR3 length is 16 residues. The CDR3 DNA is TGTGCCAGCAGTAGCCGGTGGGGTAAAAGCTCCTACGAGCAGTACTTC. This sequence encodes CASSSRWGKSSYEQYF.

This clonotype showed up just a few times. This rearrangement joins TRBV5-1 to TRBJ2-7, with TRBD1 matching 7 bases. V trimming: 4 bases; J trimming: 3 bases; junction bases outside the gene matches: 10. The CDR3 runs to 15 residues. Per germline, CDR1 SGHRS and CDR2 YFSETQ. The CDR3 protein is CASSPGDSPNYEQYF. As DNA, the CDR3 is TGCGCCAGCAGCCCCGGGGACAGTCCTAACTACGAGCAGTACTTC.

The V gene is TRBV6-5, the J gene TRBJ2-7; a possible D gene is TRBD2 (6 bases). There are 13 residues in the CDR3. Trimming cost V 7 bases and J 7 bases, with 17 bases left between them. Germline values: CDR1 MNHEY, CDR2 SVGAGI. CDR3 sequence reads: CASNIRGGREQYV. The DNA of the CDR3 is TGTGCCAGCAACATAAGGGGAGGTCGAGAGCAGTACGTC.

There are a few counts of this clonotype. This chain's CDR3 is CASSLPGEVAEQFF. For the CDR3, the DNA is TGTGCCAGCAGTTTGCCGGGAGAGGTGGCTGAGCAGTTCTTC. V is TRBV27 and J is TRBJ2-1; possibly TRBD2 for D (6 bases). The CDR3 spans 14 residues. Trimming removed 3 bases from V and 9 bases from J, with 15 bases in between. Germline CDR1 is MNHEY and CDR2 is SMNVEV (reference sequence).

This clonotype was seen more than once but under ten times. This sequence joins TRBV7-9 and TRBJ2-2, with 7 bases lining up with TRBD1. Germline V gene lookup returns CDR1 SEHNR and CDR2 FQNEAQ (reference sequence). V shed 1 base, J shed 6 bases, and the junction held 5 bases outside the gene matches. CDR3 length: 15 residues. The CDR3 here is CASSLGQGAPGELFF. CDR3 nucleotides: TGTGCCAGCAGCTTAGGACAGGGCGCACCCGGGGAGCTGTTTTTT.

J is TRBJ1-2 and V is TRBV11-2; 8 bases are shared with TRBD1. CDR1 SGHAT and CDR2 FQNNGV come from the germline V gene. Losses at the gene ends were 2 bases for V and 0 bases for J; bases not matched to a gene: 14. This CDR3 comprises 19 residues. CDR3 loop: CASSLLKTGAPLANYGYTF. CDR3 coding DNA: TGTGCCAGCAGCTTACTTAAGACAGGGGCCCCGTTAGCTAACTATGGCTACACCTTC.

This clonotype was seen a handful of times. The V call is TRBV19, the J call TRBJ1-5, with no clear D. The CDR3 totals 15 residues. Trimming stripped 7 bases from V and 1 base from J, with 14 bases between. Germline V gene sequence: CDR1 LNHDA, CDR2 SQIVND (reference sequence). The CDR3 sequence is CASNYATRSNQPQHF. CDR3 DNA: TGTGCCAGTAATTACGCTACCAGGAGCAATCAGCCCCAGCATTTT.

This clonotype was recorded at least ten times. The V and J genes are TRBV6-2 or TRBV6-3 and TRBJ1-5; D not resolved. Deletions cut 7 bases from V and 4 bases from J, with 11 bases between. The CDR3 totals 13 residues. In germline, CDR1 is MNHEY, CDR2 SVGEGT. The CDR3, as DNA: TGTGCCAGCAATAGACCGTTTAATCAGCCCCAGCATTTT. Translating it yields CASNRPFNQPQHF.

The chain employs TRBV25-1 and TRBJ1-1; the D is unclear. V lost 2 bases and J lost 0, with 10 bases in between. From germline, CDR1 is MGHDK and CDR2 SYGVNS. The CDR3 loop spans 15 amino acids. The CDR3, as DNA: TGTGCCAGCAGTGAACCTGGACCGTTGAACACTGAAGCTTTCTTT. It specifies CASSEPGPLNTEAFF.

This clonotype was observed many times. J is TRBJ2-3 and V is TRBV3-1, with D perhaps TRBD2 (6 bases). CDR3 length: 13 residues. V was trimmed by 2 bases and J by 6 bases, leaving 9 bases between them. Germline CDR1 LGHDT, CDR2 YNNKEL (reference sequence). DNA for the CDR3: TGTGCCAGCAGCCAAACTAGCTTTGATACGCAGTATTTT. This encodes CASSQTSFDTQYF.

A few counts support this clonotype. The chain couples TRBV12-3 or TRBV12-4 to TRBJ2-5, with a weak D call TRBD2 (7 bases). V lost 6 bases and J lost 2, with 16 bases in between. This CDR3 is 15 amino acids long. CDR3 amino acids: CASRKREGGQETQYF. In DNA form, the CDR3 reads TGTGCCAGCAGGAAGAGGGAGGGGGGACAAGAGACCCAGTACTTC.

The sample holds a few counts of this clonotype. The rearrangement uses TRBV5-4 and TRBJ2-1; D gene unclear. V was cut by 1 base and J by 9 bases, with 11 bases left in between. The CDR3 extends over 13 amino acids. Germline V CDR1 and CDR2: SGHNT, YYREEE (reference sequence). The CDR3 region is CASSLFPESEQFF. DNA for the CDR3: TGTGCCAGCAGCTTGTTTCCGGAGAGTGAGCAGTTCTTC.

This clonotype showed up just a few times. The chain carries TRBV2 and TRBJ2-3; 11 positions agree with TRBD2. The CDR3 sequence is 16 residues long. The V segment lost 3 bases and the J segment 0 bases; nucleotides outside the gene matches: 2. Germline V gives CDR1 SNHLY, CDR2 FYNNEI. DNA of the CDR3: TGTGCCAGCAGTGAGACTAGCGGGGCTAGCACAGATACGCAGTATTTT. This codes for CASSETSGASTDTQYF. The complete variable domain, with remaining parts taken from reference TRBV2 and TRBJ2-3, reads EPEVTQTPSHQVTQMGQEVILRCVPISNHLYFYWYRQILGQKVEFLVSFYNNEISEKSEIFDDQFSVERPDGSNFTLKIRSTKLEDSAMYFCASSETSGASTDTQYFGPGTRLTVL.

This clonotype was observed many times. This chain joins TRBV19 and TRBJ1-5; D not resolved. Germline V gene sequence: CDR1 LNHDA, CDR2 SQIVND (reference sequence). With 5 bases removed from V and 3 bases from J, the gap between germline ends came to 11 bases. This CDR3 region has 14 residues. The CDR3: CASSLRQSNQPQHF. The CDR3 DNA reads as TGTGCCAGTAGTCTCCGGCAGTCCAATCAGCCCCAGCATTTT. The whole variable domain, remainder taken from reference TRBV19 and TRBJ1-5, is DGGITQSPKYLFRKEGQNVTLSCEQNLNHDAMYWYRQDPGQGLRLIYYSQIVNDFQKGDIAEGYSVSREKKESFPLTVTSAQKNPTAFYLCASSLRQSNQPQHFGDGTRLSIL.

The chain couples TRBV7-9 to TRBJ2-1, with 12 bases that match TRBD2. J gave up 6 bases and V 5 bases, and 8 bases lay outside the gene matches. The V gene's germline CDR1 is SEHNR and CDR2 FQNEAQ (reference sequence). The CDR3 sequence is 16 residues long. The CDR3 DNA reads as TGTGCCAGCAGCCGCCTCCTAGCGGGAGGGGGCAATGAGCAGTTCTTC. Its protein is CASSRLLAGGGNEQFF.

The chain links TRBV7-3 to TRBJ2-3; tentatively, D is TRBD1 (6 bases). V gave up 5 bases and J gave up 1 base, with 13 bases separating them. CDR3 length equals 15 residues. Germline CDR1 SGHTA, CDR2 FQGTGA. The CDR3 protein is CASSPSRGGTDTQYF. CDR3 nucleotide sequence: TGTGCCAGCAGCCCAAGCAGGGGCGGCACAGATACGCAGTATTTT.

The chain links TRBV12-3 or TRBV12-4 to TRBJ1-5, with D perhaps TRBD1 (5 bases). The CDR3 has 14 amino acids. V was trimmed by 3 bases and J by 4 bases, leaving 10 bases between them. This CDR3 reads CASSFSGRNQPQHF. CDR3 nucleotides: TGTGCCAGCAGTTTCTCAGGGAGGAATCAGCCCCAGCATTTT.

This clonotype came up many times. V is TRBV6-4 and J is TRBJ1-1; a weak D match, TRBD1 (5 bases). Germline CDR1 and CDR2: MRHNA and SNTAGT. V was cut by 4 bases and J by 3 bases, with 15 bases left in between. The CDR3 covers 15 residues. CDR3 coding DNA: TGTGCCAGCAGTGTCAACGATTTGGGGGACACTGAAGCTTTCTTT. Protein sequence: CASSVNDLGDTEAFF.